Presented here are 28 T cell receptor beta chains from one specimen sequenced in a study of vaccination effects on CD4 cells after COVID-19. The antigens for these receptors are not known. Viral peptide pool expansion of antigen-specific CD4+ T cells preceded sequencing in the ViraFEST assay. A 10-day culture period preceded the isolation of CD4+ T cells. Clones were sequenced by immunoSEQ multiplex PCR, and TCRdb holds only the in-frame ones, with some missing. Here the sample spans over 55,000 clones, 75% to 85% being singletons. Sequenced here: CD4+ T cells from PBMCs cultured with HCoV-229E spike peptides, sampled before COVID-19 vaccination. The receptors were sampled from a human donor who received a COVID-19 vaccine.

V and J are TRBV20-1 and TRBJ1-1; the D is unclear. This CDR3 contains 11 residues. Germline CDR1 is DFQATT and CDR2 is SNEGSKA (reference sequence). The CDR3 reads CRADPTVEAFF. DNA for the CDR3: TGCAGGGCGGACCCCACGGTTGAAGCTTTCTTT.

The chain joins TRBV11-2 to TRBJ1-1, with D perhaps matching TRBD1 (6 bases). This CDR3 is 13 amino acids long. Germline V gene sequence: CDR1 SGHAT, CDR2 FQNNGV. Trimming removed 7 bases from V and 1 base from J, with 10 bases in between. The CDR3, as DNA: TGTGCCAGCACCCGAGGGGGGAACACTGAAGCTTTCTTT. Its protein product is CASTRGGNTEAFF.

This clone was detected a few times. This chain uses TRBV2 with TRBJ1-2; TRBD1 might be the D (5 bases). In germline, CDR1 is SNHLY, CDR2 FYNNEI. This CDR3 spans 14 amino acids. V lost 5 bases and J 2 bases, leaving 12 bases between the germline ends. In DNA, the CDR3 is TGTGCCAGCAGTTTGGGACGGACCAACTATGGCTACACCTTC. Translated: CASSLGRTNYGYTF.

The CDR3 bases are TGTGCCAGCAGCGTTGACAGGGGGCCACCTTATGGCTACACCTTC. Its protein product is CASSVDRGPPYGYTF. The J gene is TRBJ1-2, the V gene TRBV9; 10 bases match TRBD1. This CDR3 is 15 amino acids long. The V gene's germline CDR1 is SGDLS and CDR2 YYNGEE. Losses at the gene ends were 2 bases for V and 5 bases for J; bases not matched to a gene: 6.

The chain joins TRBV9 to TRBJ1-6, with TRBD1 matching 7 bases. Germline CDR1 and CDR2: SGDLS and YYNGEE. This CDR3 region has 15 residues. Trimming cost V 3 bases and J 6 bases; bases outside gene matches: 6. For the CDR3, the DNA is TGTGCCAGCAGCGCCAAAGACAGGGCTAATTCACCCCTCCACTTT. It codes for CASSAKDRANSPLHF. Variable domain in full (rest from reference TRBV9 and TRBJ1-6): DSGVTQTPKHLITATGQRVTLRCSPRSGDLSVYWYQQSLDQGLQFLIQYYNGEERAKGNILERFSAQQFPDLHSELNLSSLELGDSALYFCASSAKDRANSPLHFGNGTRLTVT.

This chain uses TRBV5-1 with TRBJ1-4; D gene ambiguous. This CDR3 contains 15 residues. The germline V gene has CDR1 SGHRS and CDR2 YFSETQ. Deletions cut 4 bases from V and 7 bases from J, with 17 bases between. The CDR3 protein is CASSADPPGGEKLFF. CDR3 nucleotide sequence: TGCGCCAGCAGCGCAGACCCTCCGGGAGGTGAAAAACTGTTTTTT.

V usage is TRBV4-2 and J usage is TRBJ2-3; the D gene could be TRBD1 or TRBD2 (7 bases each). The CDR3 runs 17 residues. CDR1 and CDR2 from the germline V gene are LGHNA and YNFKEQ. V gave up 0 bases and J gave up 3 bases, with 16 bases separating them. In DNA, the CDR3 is TGTGCCAGCAGCCAAGATCTCCGACAGGGAGGGACAGATACGCAGTATTTT. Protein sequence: CASSQDLRQGGTDTQYF.

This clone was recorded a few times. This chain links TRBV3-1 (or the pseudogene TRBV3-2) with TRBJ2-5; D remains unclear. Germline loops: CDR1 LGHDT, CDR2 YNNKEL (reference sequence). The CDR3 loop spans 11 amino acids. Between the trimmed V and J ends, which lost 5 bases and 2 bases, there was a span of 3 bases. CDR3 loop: CASSLQETQYF. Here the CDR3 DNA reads TGTGCCAGCAGCTTACAAGAGACCCAGTACTTC.

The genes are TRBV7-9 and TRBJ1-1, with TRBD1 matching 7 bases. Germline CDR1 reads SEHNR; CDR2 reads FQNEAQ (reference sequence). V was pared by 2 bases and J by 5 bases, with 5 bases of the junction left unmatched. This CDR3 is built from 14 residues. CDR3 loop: CASSLQTGFTEAFF. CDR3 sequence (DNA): TGTGCCAGCAGCTTACAGACAGGGTTTACTGAAGCTTTCTTT.

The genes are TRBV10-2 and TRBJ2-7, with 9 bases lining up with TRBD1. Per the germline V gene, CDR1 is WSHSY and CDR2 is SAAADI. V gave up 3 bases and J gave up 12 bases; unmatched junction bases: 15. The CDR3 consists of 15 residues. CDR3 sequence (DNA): TGCGCCAGCAGTGAATCAGGACAGGGGTCGAGTCGTCGGTACGTC. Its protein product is CASSESGQGSSRRYV.

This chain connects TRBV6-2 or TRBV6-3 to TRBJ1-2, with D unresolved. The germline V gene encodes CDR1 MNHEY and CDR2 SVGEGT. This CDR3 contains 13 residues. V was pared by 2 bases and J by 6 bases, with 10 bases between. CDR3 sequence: CASSYTTTHGYTF. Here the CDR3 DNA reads TGTGCCAGCAGTTACACAACGACACATGGCTACACCTTC.

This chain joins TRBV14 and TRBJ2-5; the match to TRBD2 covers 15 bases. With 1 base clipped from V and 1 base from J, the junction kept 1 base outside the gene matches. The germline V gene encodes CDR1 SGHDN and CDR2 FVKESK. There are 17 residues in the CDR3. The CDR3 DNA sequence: TGTGCCAGCAGCCAAGTGGGACTAGCGGGGGGCCAAGAGACCCAGTACTTC. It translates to CASSQVGLAGGQETQYF. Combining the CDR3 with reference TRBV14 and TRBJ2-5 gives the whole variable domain EAGVTQFPSHSVIEKGQTVTLRCDPISGHDNLYWYRRVMGKEIKFLLHFVKESKQDESGMPNNRFLAERTGGTYSTLKVQPAELEDSGVYFCASSQVGLAGGQETQYFGPGTRLLVL.

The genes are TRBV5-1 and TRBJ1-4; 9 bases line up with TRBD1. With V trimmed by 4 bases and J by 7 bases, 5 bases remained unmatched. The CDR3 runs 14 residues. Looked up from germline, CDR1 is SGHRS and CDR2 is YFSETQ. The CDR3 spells CASSEGTGSEKLFF. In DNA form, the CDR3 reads TGCGCCAGCAGCGAAGGGACAGGGAGTGAAAAACTGTTTTTT.

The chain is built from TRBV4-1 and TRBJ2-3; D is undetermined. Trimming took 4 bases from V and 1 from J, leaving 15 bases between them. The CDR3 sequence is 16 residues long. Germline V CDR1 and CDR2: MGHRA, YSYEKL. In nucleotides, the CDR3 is TGCGCCAGCAGCCTAAGTCTACCCCGGGGCACAGATACGCAGTATTTT. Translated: CASSLSLPRGTDTQYF.

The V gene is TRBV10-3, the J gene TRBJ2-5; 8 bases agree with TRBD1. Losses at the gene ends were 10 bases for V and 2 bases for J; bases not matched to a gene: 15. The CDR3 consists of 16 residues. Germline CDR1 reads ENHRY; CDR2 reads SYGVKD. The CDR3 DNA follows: TGTGCCACCAATCAACCCGGGACAGGATTACAAGAGACCCAGTACTTC. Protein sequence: CATNQPGTGLQETQYF.

In nucleotides, the CDR3 is TGTGCCAGCAGGTCTGGACAGAACTATGGCTACACCTTC. This translates into CASRSGQNYGYTF. The chain couples TRBV6-5 to TRBJ1-2; possibly TRBD1 for D (6 bases). Germline CDR1 and CDR2: MNHEY and SVGAGI. The CDR3 covers 13 residues. Trimming stripped 6 bases from V and 2 bases from J, with 10 bases between.

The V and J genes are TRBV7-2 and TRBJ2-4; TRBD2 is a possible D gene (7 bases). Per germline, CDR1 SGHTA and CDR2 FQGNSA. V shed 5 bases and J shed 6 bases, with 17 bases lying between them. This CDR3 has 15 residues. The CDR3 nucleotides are TGTGCCAGCAGCCCGAAAGGGGGGGCCTTAAACATTCAGTACTTC. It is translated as CASSPKGGALNIQYF.

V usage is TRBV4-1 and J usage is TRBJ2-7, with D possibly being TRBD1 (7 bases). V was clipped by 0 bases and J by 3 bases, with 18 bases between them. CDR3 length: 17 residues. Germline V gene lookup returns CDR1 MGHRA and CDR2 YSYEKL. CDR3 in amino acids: CASSQDYQAGQIYEQYV. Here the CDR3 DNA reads TGCGCCAGCAGCCAAGATTATCAGGCGGGACAGATCTACGAGCAGTACGTC.

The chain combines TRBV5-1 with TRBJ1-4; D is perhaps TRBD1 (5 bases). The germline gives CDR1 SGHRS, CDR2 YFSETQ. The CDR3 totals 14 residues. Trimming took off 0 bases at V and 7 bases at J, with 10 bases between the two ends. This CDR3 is CASSLATEGEKLFF. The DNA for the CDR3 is TGCGCCAGCAGCTTGGCGACAGAAGGTGAAAAACTGTTTTTT.

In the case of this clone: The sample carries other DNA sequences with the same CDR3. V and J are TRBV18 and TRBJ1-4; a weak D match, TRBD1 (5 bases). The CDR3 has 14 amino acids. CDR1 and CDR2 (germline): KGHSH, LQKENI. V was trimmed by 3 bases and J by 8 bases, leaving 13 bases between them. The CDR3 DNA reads TGTGCCAGCTCACCCCGTGGGGCGGGCGAAAAACTGTTTTTT. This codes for CASSPRGAGEKLFF.

The chain's CDR3 is CASSPTPWPAGAYGYTF. CDR3 nucleotide sequence: TGTGCCAGCTCACCAACCCCTTGGCCGGCAGGGGCCTATGGCTACACCTTC. V and J are TRBV18 and TRBJ1-2; D might be TRBD1 (6 bases). The V gene lost 2 bases and the J gene lost 4 bases, with 20 bases spanning the gap. Looked up from germline, CDR1 is KGHSH and CDR2 is LQKENI. The CDR3 has 17 residues.

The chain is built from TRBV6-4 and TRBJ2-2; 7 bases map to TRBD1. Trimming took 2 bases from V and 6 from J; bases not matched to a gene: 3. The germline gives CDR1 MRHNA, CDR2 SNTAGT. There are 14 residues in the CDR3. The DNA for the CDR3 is TGTGCCAGCAGTGACAGGGGGCAGTCCGGGGAGCTGTTTTTT. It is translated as CASSDRGQSGELFF.

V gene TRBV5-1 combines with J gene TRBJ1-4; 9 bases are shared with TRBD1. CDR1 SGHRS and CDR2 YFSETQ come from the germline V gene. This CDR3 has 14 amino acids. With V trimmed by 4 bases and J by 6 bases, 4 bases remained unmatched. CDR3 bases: TGCGCCAGCAGCAGCGACAGGGGGGATGAAAAACTGTTTTTT. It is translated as CASSSDRGDEKLFF.

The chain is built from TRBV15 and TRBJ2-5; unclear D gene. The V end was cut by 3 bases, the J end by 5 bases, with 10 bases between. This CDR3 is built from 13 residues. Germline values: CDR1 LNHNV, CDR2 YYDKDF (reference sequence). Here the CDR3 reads CATSRGSRETQYF. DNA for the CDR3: TGTGCCACCAGCAGGGGATCGAGGGAGACCCAGTACTTC.

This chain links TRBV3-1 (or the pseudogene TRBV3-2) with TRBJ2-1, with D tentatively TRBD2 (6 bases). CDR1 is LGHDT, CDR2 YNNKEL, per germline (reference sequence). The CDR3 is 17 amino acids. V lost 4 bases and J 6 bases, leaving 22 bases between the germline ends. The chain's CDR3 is CASSPHGGRRDINEQFF. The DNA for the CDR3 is TGTGCCAGCAGCCCCCATGGAGGTCGGCGGGATATCAATGAGCAGTTCTTC.

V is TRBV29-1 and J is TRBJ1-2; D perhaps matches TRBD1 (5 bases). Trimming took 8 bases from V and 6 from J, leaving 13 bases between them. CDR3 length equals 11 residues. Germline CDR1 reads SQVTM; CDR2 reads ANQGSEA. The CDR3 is CSLSWGDGYTF. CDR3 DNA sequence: TGCAGCCTGTCTTGGGGGGATGGCTACACCTTC.

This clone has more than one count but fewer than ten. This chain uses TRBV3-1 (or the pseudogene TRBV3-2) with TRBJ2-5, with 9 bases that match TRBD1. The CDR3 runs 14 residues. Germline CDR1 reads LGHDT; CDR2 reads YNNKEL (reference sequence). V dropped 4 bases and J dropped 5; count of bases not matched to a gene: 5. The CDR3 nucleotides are TGTGCCAGCAGCCTACAGGGGGCTGAGGAGACCCAGTACTTC. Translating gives CASSLQGAEETQYF.

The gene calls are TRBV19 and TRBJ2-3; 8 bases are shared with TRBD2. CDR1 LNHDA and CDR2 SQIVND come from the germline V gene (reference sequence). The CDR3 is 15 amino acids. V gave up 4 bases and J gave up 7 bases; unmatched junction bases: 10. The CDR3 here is CASSTSSGGGYTQYF. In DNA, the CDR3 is TGTGCCAGTAGTACCTCGAGCGGGGGAGGTTATACGCAGTATTTT.